Listed below are T cell receptor beta chains from one sample, sequenced in a study of CD8 T cells in ankylosing spondylitis. TCRdb called the 5' RACE reads again in MiXCR, with one record for every CDR3 protein. The sample consists of 200,000 to 250,000 distinct CDR3 sequences, roughly 6.6% of them appearing once. Sequencing input: blood, either unsorted or a sorted T cell fraction (not recorded which). Receptors originate from a male donor with ankylosing spondylitis. Each CDR3 is given with its conserved first and last residue. D genes are given only for firm matches. Part of the rows lack a size; the others show once, few, many or a class for expanded clones.

J gene: TRBJ1-2
D gene: -
clone size: many
V gene: TRBV14
CDR3 DNA: TGTGCCAGCAGCCCCATGCGTTATGAGGAAAATAATGGCTACACCTTC
CDR3 protein: CASSPMRYEENNGYTF

J gene: TRBJ1-2
D gene: TRBD1
clone size: many
V gene: TRBV27
CDR3 DNA: TGTGCCAGTGGGACAGGGCAGGGGTATGGCTACACCTTC
CDR3 protein: CASGTGQGYGYTF

J gene: TRBJ2-2
D gene: -
clone size: -
V gene: TRBV13
CDR3 DNA: TGTGCCAGCCATTTCGGGACCCGGGCCGGGGAGCTGTTTTTT
CDR3 protein: CASHFGTRAGELFF

J gene: TRBJ2-5
D gene: -
clone size: many
V gene: TRBV4-2
CDR3 DNA: TGTGCCAGCAGCCAAGAGTGGTCAGGGGGGTCCGAGATGGAAGAGACCCAGTACTTC
CDR3 protein: CASSQEWSGGSEMEETQYF

J gene: TRBJ1-2
D gene: -
clone size: many
V gene: TRBV12-5
CDR3 DNA: TGTGCTAGTGGTTTACAGGGCGGCTACACCTTC
CDR3 protein: CASGLQGGYTF

J gene: TRBJ1-5
D gene: TRBD1
clone size: many
V gene: TRBV11-2
CDR3 DNA: TGTGCCAGCAGCCCGACAGGGGTAATGGATCAGCCCCAGCATTTT
CDR3 protein: CASSPTGVMDQPQHF

J gene: TRBJ1-5
D gene: -
clone size: few
V gene: TRBV6-1
CDR3 DNA: TGTGCCAGCAGCCCCTATACCAGGGGCAGTCAGCCCCAGCATTTT
CDR3 protein: CASSPYTRGSQPQHF

J gene: TRBJ2-1
D gene: TRBD2
clone size: many
V gene: TRBV14
CDR3 DNA: TGTGCCAGCAGCCAAACTAGCGGGGTCCTAGAGGAGCAGTTCTTC
CDR3 protein: CASSQTSGVLEEQFF

J gene: TRBJ2-7
D gene: -
clone size: many
V gene: TRBV15
CDR3 DNA: TGTGCCACCAGCCTTAACTCGGGGGCCCATCCCCTGGAGCAGTACTTC
CDR3 protein: CATSLNSGAHPLEQYF

J gene: TRBJ2-7
D gene: -
clone size: -
V gene: TRBV4-1
CDR3 DNA: TGCGCCAGCAGCCAAGAACCAGTCTACGAGCAGTACTTC
CDR3 protein: CASSQEPVYEQYF

J gene: TRBJ2-1
D gene: -
clone size: -
V gene: TRBV6-1
CDR3 DNA: TGTGCCAGCCACAAAAACCTGGACAGAAACAATGAGCAGTTCTTC
CDR3 protein: CASHKNLDRNNEQFF

J gene: TRBJ2-2
D gene: TRBD2
clone size: many
V gene: TRBV7-6
CDR3 DNA: TGTGCCAGCAGCTCCCGGGGTAGCGGGAGGCCATCCCTCACCGGGGAGCTGTTTTTT
CDR3 protein: CASSSRGSGRPSLTGELFF

J gene: TRBJ1-2
D gene: TRBD1
clone size: -
V gene: TRBV7-2
CDR3 DNA: TGTGCCAGCAGCATGACAGGGTACTATGGCTACACCTTC
CDR3 protein: CASSMTGYYGYTF

J gene: TRBJ1-3
D gene: TRBD1
clone size: many
V gene: TRBV4-1
CDR3 DNA: TGCGCCAGCAGCCAAGACCGGACAGGGTTAGGAAACACCATATATTTT
CDR3 protein: CASSQDRTGLGNTIYF

J gene: TRBJ2-7
D gene: TRBD1
clone size: many
V gene: TRBV20-1
CDR3 DNA: TGCAGTGCTAGCTACAGGGGGCGGGAGCAGTACTTC
CDR3 protein: CSASYRGREQYF

J gene: TRBJ1-5
D gene: -
clone size: many
V gene: TRBV20-1
CDR3 DNA: TGCAGTGCTAGAGTCCCACAGGGCCCGACTAGGTCCCAGCATTTT
CDR3 protein: CSARVPQGPTRSQHF

J gene: TRBJ1-2
D gene: -
clone size: many
V gene: TRBV3-1
CDR3 DNA: TGTGCCAGCAGCCAAGATTTGAGGGTGCCTTACTATGGCTACACCTTC
CDR3 protein: CASSQDLRVPYYGYTF

J gene: TRBJ2-2
D gene: TRBD1
clone size: many
V gene: TRBV6-1
CDR3 DNA: TGTGCCATTAAGACGGGACAGTACACCGGGGAGCTGTTTTTT
CDR3 protein: CAIKTGQYTGELFF

J gene: TRBJ2-1
D gene: TRBD2
clone size: many
V gene: TRBV11-1
CDR3 DNA: TGTGCCAGCAATTACCCCTCTAGCGGGGGGCTTATGCAGTCCTACAATGAGCAGTTCTTC
CDR3 protein: CASNYPSSGGLMQSYNEQFF

J gene: TRBJ2-7
D gene: -
clone size: many
V gene: TRBV12-3/TRBV12-4
CDR3 DNA: TGTGCCAGCAGTGACAATAACATGATTCTACGCGAGCAGTACTTC
CDR3 protein: CASSDNNMILREQYF

J gene: TRBJ2-2
D gene: -
clone size: -
V gene: TRBV7-9
CDR3 DNA: TGTACCAGCAGCTTATGGGACGGCCCCAGCACCGGGGAGCTGTTTTTT
CDR3 protein: CTSSLWDGPSTGELFF

J gene: TRBJ1-4
D gene: TRBD1
clone size: many
V gene: TRBV7-9
CDR3 DNA: TGTGCCAGCAGCGCGATCACAGGGGGAGAGGGTGAAAAACTGTTTTTT
CDR3 protein: CASSAITGGEGEKLFF

J gene: TRBJ1-5
D gene: -
clone size: few
V gene: TRBV20-1
CDR3 DNA: TGCAGTGCTAGAGGTTGGACACTCAGCAATCAGCCCCAGCATTTT
CDR3 protein: CSARGWTLSNQPQHF

J gene: TRBJ2-3
D gene: TRBD2
clone size: -
V gene: TRBV28
CDR3 DNA: TGTGCCAGCAGGGTAGTGACTAGCGGGATTACAGATACGCAGTATTTT
CDR3 protein: CASRVVTSGITDTQYF

J gene: TRBJ1-5
D gene: -
clone size: many
V gene: TRBV7-8
CDR3 DNA: TGTGCCAGCAGCCTATACCGGGACAGCAATCAGCCCCAGCATTTT
CDR3 protein: CASSLYRDSNQPQHF

J gene: TRBJ2-1
D gene: TRBD2
clone size: many
V gene: TRBV9
CDR3 DNA: TGTGCCAGCAGCGGACGCTATAAAGGACTAGCCGAAAATTACAATGAGCAGTTCTTC
CDR3 protein: CASSGRYKGLAENYNEQFF

J gene: TRBJ2-7
D gene: TRBD2
clone size: many
V gene: TRBV11-2
CDR3 DNA: TGTGCCAGCAGGACCGGGAGGGGATTATCCTACGAGCAGTACTTC
CDR3 protein: CASRTGRGLSYEQYF

J gene: TRBJ2-1
D gene: -
clone size: many
V gene: TRBV4-1
CDR3 DNA: TGCGCCAGCAGTCCGGGGGAGTTCCTATTCAATGAGCAGTTCTTC
CDR3 protein: CASSPGEFLFNEQFF

J gene: TRBJ1-2
D gene: -
clone size: few
V gene: TRBV29-1
CDR3 DNA: TGCAGCGTTGTTGTGGGGCCCATTATTCTCTATGGCTACACCTTC
CDR3 protein: CSVVVGPIILYGYTF

J gene: TRBJ2-7
D gene: TRBD1
clone size: many
V gene: TRBV9
CDR3 DNA: TGTGCCAGCAGCGCCAATTTAGGGCGACAGGGCCTAGAAGAGCAGTACTTC
CDR3 protein: CASSANLGRQGLEEQYF

J gene: TRBJ1-3
D gene: -
clone size: many
V gene: TRBV3-1
CDR3 DNA: TGTGCCAGCTCGGGACTGACCTACTCTGGAAACACCATATATTTT
CDR3 protein: CASSGLTYSGNTIYF

J gene: TRBJ1-1
D gene: TRBD1
clone size: many
V gene: TRBV27
CDR3 DNA: TGTGCCAGCAGTTTATTATTGGGACAGGGGCCGAACACTGAAGCTTTCTTT
CDR3 protein: CASSLLLGQGPNTEAFF

J gene: TRBJ2-7
D gene: -
clone size: many
V gene: TRBV11-2
CDR3 DNA: TGTGCCAGCAGCTACGTAACAGGCTCCTACGAGCAGTACTTC
CDR3 protein: CASSYVTGSYEQYF

J gene: TRBJ2-3
D gene: -
clone size: many
V gene: TRBV20-1
CDR3 DNA: TGCAGTGCTAGAGAATCCTCTATCATTGGGGCAGATACGCAGTATTTT
CDR3 protein: CSARESSIIGADTQYF

J gene: TRBJ2-3
D gene: -
clone size: once
V gene: TRBV15
CDR3 DNA: TGTGCCACCAGAAAAGGGCCGGGTGAGTGCACAGATACGCAGTATTTT
CDR3 protein: CATRKGPGECTDTQYF

J gene: TRBJ1-5
D gene: -
clone size: many
V gene: TRBV3-1
CDR3 DNA: TGTGCCAGCAGCCCCGAGGTAGATCTTCAGCCCCAGCATTTT
CDR3 protein: CASSPEVDLQPQHF

J gene: TRBJ2-7
D gene: -
clone size: -
V gene: TRBV19
CDR3 DNA: TGTGCCAGTAATGTGCACGGAATGGGCCCCTACGAGCAGTACTTC
CDR3 protein: CASNVHGMGPYEQYF

J gene: TRBJ2-1
D gene: -
clone size: many
V gene: TRBV4-1
CDR3 DNA: TGCGCCAGCAGCCAAGAACCGAGCTCCTACAATGAGCAGTTCTTC
CDR3 protein: CASSQEPSSYNEQFF

J gene: TRBJ1-1
D gene: -
clone size: many
V gene: TRBV12-3/TRBV12-4
CDR3 DNA: TGTGCCAGCAGTTTTACGCGGAACACTGAAGCTTTCTTT
CDR3 protein: CASSFTRNTEAFF

J gene: TRBJ2-7
D gene: TRBD1
clone size: many
V gene: TRBV11-2
CDR3 DNA: TGTGCCAGCAGCTTCGGGACAGGGTTCTACGAGCAGTACTTC
CDR3 protein: CASSFGTGFYEQYF

J gene: TRBJ2-7
D gene: TRBD1
clone size: -
V gene: TRBV23-1
CDR3 DNA: TGCGCCAGCAGTCAGGCAGGGGGCTACGAGCAGTACTTC
CDR3 protein: CASSQAGGYEQYF

J gene: TRBJ2-3
D gene: -
clone size: many
V gene: TRBV12-3/TRBV12-4
CDR3 DNA: TGTGCCAGCAGTTTAAATCATGGGCAGACAGATACGCAGTATTTT
CDR3 protein: CASSLNHGQTDTQYF

J gene: TRBJ1-3
D gene: -
clone size: many
V gene: TRBV29-1
CDR3 DNA: TGCAGCGCCCAAAGCGGGGGGCGAGGAAACACCATATATTTT
CDR3 protein: CSAQSGGRGNTIYF

J gene: TRBJ2-6
D gene: -
clone size: many
V gene: TRBV11-2
CDR3 DNA: TGTGCCAGCAGCTTAGTATGGGGATACGGGGCCAACGTCCTGACTTTC
CDR3 protein: CASSLVWGYGANVLTF

J gene: TRBJ2-3
D gene: TRBD1
clone size: -
V gene: TRBV6-5
CDR3 DNA: TGTGCCAGCAGTTACCGGGGACAGGGTAGCACAGATACGCAGTATTTT
CDR3 protein: CASSYRGQGSTDTQYF

J gene: TRBJ2-1
D gene: -
clone size: many
V gene: TRBV6-4
CDR3 DNA: TGTGCCAGCAGTGACCTCGGAGGGGGACGGAATGAGCAGTTCTTC
CDR3 protein: CASSDLGGGRNEQFF

J gene: TRBJ1-5
D gene: -
clone size: many
V gene: TRBV12-3/TRBV12-4
CDR3 DNA: TGTGCCAGCAGTTTTGTGGGTCAGCCCCAGCATTTT
CDR3 protein: CASSFVGQPQHF

J gene: TRBJ1-2
D gene: -
clone size: many
V gene: TRBV6-5
CDR3 DNA: TGTGCCAGCAGTTCAGCCCCCGGGGGTTCCTATGGCTACACCTTC
CDR3 protein: CASSSAPGGSYGYTF

J gene: TRBJ1-2
D gene: TRBD1
clone size: many
V gene: TRBV20-1
CDR3 DNA: TGCAGTGCTAGAGATCAGGGACAGGGAATCCACTATGGCTACACCTTC
CDR3 protein: CSARDQGQGIHYGYTF

J gene: TRBJ2-7
D gene: -
clone size: many
V gene: TRBV6-5
CDR3 DNA: TGTGCCAGCAGACCCAATCTAGCAGGGGTCGAGCAGTACTTC
CDR3 protein: CASRPNLAGVEQYF

J gene: TRBJ2-5
D gene: -
clone size: many
V gene: TRBV20-1
CDR3 DNA: TGCAGTGCTAGAGATTATAAGGACCTTAGTGAGCAAGAGACCCAGTACTTC
CDR3 protein: CSARDYKDLSEQETQYF